This TCR beta chain stems from a study of Graves' ophthalmopathy and Graves' hyperthyroidism. This clonotype was recorded at least ten times. A much more abundant neighbour one base away suggests this may be a read error. The diagnostic workup employed clinical symptoms, serum thyroxine, TRAb, thyroid ultrasound and orbital computed tomography. The PBMC fraction was derived from around 9.4 ml of fresh peripheral blood. The CDR3 loop spans 13 amino acids. Germline V gives CDR1 SNHLY, CDR2 FYNNEI. The V end lost 3 bases, the J end lost 6 bases, and 12 bases lay between the germline ends. The study amplified TCR beta CDR3 regions using RNA transcripts. First-round RT-PCR used HTBI primers; second-round multiplex PCR followed. TCRdb redid the calling of the multiplex PCR reads with MiXCR, one entry per CDR3 protein. The table lists 300,000 to 400,000 distinct CDR3 sequences, 17% of them singletons.

The TCR originated in an adult man with Graves' ophthalmopathy. The sequencing sample was made of peripheral blood. V usage is TRBV2 and J usage is TRBJ2-7; the D gene is possibly TRBD1 (6 bases). The CDR3 protein is CASSDAGVLEQYF. CDR3 coding DNA: TGTGCCAGCAGTGATGCAGGGGTTCTCGAGCAGTACTTC.